This T cell receptor beta chain was sequenced during a study of vaccination and CD4 T cells after COVID-19. Study in general: Each individual in the study obtained two doses of BNT162b2 or mRNA-1273 vaccine. Cultures designated as controls were supplied with a CEFX pool, an HIV-1 Nef pool, or no peptide.

About this clonotype: Its antigen is unknown.

V shed 7 bases and J shed 1 base, with 13 bases lying between them. This CDR3 region has 14 residues. Per germline, CDR1 LNHDA and CDR2 SQIVND (reference sequence). Sequencing of the DNA from cultured CD4+ T cells was carried out with the Oncomine TCR Beta short-read assay. A single record per CDR3 protein comes from TCRdb applying MiXCR to the PCR reads. This table has over 9,500 distinct CDR3 sequences, approximately 50% appearing once. Documented treatment: approximately nine-day PBMC culture with coronavirus spike peptide pools or control peptides (ViraFEST assay). In this cohort, PCR tests turned positive between March and December 2020, predating US Alpha, Beta and Delta variants.

The source of this sequence is a human donor who had recovered from COVID-19. The chain is built from TRBV19 and TRBJ1-2; no clear D gene. Sequencing was performed on CD4+ T cells from blood, cultured in vitro. The CDR3 region has the DNA TGTGCCAGTAAAGAAGGGTCGGATAACTATGGCTACACCTTC. It specifies CASKEGSDNYGYTF.